These T cell receptor beta chains were read from a single sample in a study of T cells after yellow fever vaccination. TCRdb recomputed calls from the 5' RACE reads with MiXCR, one row per CDR3 protein. Of about 310,000 distinct CDR3 sequences listed, more than 3% are singletons. This sample comprised PBMCs, obtained on the day of the yellow fever booster vaccination. Source of these receptors: a man younger than 35 who received the YFV17D yellow fever vaccine. Both conserved end residues are part of each CDR3. Each record gives: clone size, J gene, CDR3 length, V gene, D gene, CDR3 DNA, CDR3 protein. A D gene is named only where the DNA matches it firmly. Size is omitted from some rows. Given values are once, few, many or a class for expanded clones.

>few|TRBJ2-2|17|TRBV25-1|-
TGTGCCAGCAGTGAATTCGGGGGGCCCGCGAACACCGGGGAGCTGTTTTTT
CASSEFGGPANTGELFF
>few|TRBJ2-5|15|TRBV5-6|-
TGTGCCAGCAGCTTGGTTGACGGCATTCGGGAGACCCAGTACTTC
CASSLVDGIRETQYF
>many|TRBJ2-5|14|TRBV5-1|TRBD1
TGTGCCAGCAGCTTGGGGGACAGCCAAGAGACCCAGTACTTC
CASSLGDSQETQYF
>few|TRBJ1-2|13|TRBV5-6|-
TGTGCCAGCACCCCGGACGGAGACTATGGCTACACCTTC
CASTPDGDYGYTF
>many|TRBJ2-4|15|TRBV6-1|TRBD2
TGTGCCAGCAGTGAAGAATGGGAGGGGTTGAACATTCAGTACTTC
CASSEEWEGLNIQYF
>few|TRBJ2-7|15|TRBV5-1|TRBD1
TGCGCCAGCAGCTTCGGGACAGGGGACAGGTACGAGCAGTACTTC
CASSFGTGDRYEQYF
>many|TRBJ1-1|12|TRBV19|-
TGTGCCAGTAGTCCCTTGAACACTGAAGCTTTCTTT
CASSPLNTEAFF
>few|TRBJ2-2|13|TRBV29-1|-
TGCAGCGTTGAAGGGGGCGGCCCCGGGGAGCTGTTTTTT
CSVEGGGPGELFF
>few|TRBJ2-3|15|TRBV29-1|-
TGCAGCGCCCTCGTCCCAAGGGCAGACACAGATACGCAGTATTTT
CSALVPRADTDTQYF
>many|TRBJ2-2|13|TRBV19|-
TGTGCCAGTAGTGATCATTTCACCGGGGAGCTGTTTTTT
CASSDHFTGELFF
>many|TRBJ2-5|15|TRBV12-3/TRBV12-4|TRBD2
TGTGCCAGCAGTTCCTTAGCGGGGGGGCTGGAGACCCAGTACTTC
CASSSLAGGLETQYF
>few|TRBJ2-3|16|TRBV7-2|TRBD2
TGTGCCAGCAGCCGCGACTTTGGGGGGGGAAGGGATACGCAGTATTTT
CASSRDFGGGRDTQYF
>-|TRBJ2-2|16|TRBV5-1|-
TGCGCCAGCAGCTTGGAGTCCCACGGGAACACCGGGGAGCTGTTTTTT
CASSLESHGNTGELFF
>-|TRBJ2-2|15|TRBV4-3|-
TGCGCCAGCAGCCCCAAGCAGGGGGGCATCGGGGAGCTGTTTTTT
CASSPKQGGIGELFF
>few|TRBJ2-5|14|TRBV5-6|TRBD1
TGTGCCAGCAGCTTAACAGGGGAGAAAGAGACCCAGTACTTC
CASSLTGEKETQYF
>many|TRBJ1-6|14|TRBV6-2/TRBV6-3|TRBD1
TGTGCCAGCAGCCCCCGGGACAGGGACTCACCCCTCCACTTT
CASSPRDRDSPLHF
>many|TRBJ2-7|15|TRBV10-3|TRBD1
TGTGCCATCAGCCTAAGAGTCGACAGGGGGTTCGAGCAGTACTTC
CAISLRVDRGFEQYF
>few|TRBJ2-3|16|TRBV7-3|TRBD2
TGTGCCAGCAGGCCCAGCGGGGGGCGGGGCACAGATACGCAGTATTTT
CASRPSGGRGTDTQYF
>few|TRBJ2-5|16|TRBV7-2|-
TGTGCCAGCAGCTTTTCACACGCCCAGGCCGAAGAGACCCAGTACTTC
CASSFSHAQAEETQYF
>many|TRBJ1-4|13|TRBV14|-
TGTGCCAGCAGCGGGGCCCGAAATGAAAAACTGTTTTTT
CASSGARNEKLFF
>many|TRBJ2-6|17|TRBV4-1|-
TGCGCCAGCAGCCAAGGACGCGGACTCTCTGGGGCCAACGTCCTGACTTTC
CASSQGRGLSGANVLTF
>many|TRBJ2-5|16|TRBV28|TRBD2
TGTGCCAGCAGTTTATCTCCCAGTCAGCCGGGGGGGACCCAGTACTTC
CASSLSPSQPGGTQYF
>many|TRBJ1-2|13|TRBV20-1|TRBD1
TGCAGTGCTAGAGAGGACAGGCTGAATGGCTACACCTTC
CSAREDRLNGYTF
>many|TRBJ2-1|17|TRBV4-1|-
TGCGCCAGCAGCCCCCATGACGGGGGTCGCTCCTACAATGAGCAGTTCTTC
CASSPHDGGRSYNEQFF
>many|TRBJ2-2|15|TRBV6-6|-
TGTGCCAGCAGAGCCCCGGTGGGGTTCACCGGGGAGCTGTTTTTT
CASRAPVGFTGELFF
>few|TRBJ1-1|13|TRBV12-3/TRBV12-4|-
TGTGCCAGCAACTACCGGGACAAGTCTGAAGCTTTCTTT
CASNYRDKSEAFF
>-|TRBJ2-1|15|TRBV29-1|TRBD2
TGCAGCGTTGCCGCCGCTAGCGGCCCCTACAATGAGCAGTTCTTC
CSVAAASGPYNEQFF
>many|TRBJ2-7|17|TRBV25-1|TRBD1
TGTGCCAGCAGTGTCTCCGGGACAGGGGCTCTAACCTACGAGCAGTACTTC
CASSVSGTGALTYEQYF
>-|TRBJ2-3|17|TRBV11-1|-
TGTGCCAGCAGCCAACTACTAGCTCCGGATCCCACAGATACGCAGTATTTT
CASSQLLAPDPTDTQYF
>many|TRBJ2-1|11|TRBV10-2|-
TGCGCCAGCAGTGAGTGGAATGAGCAGTTCTTC
CASSEWNEQFF
>many|TRBJ2-1|15|TRBV11-2|TRBD1
TGTGCCAGCAGCTTCGGGGACAGCGGCGGCGATGAGCAGTTCTTC
CASSFGDSGGDEQFF
>-|TRBJ1-2|13|TRBV5-1|-
TGCGCCAGCAGAAGAGGGGAGGACTATGGCTACACCTTC
CASRRGEDYGYTF
>few|TRBJ2-1|16|TRBV9|-
TGTGCCAGCACCCAAGGCCTGGCGCTTTCCTACAATGAGCAGTTCTTC
CASTQGLALSYNEQFF
>many|TRBJ1-1|13|TRBV3-1|-
TGTGCCAGCAGCCAACGTCAGCTTACTGAAGCTTTCTTT
CASSQRQLTEAFF
>many|TRBJ1-4|15|TRBV5-1|-
TGCGCCAGCAGCCTCCGACCGGCGAGTAATGAAAAACTGTTTTTT
CASSLRPASNEKLFF
>few|TRBJ1-2|13|TRBV25-1|-
TGTGCCAGCAGTAAGACAGGCAACTATGGCTACACCTTC
CASSKTGNYGYTF
>-|TRBJ1-1|16|TRBV5-1|-
TGCGCCAGCAGCTTGGCGGGCAGGATAATGAACACTGAAGCTTTCTTT
CASSLAGRIMNTEAFF
>few|TRBJ2-1|13|TRBV27|-
TGTGCCAGCAGTACCCGGGACAATGGGGGGCAGTTCTTC
CASSTRDNGGQFF
>many|TRBJ1-6|14|TRBV20-1|TRBD1
TGCAGTGCGTGGACAGGGGCCGAGAGTTCACCCCTCCACTTT
CSAWTGAESSPLHF
>few|TRBJ1-1|15|TRBV5-5|-
TGTGCCAGCAGCTACGATCAGGGAGTCGACACTGAAGCTTTCTTT
CASSYDQGVDTEAFF
>many|TRBJ2-5|15|TRBV7-2|-
TGTGCCAGCAGCTTTCGCGCTCGGAGGGAGGAGACCCAGTACTTC
CASSFRARREETQYF
>few|TRBJ2-5|10|TRBV6-2/TRBV6-3|-
TGTGCCAGCAGTTACGGCGGCAGTTACTTC
CASSYGGSYF
>many|TRBJ1-6|14|TRBV9|-
TGTGCCAGCGGACCGGGCCTGAACGTTTCACCCCTCCACTTT
CASGPGLNVSPLHF
>many|TRBJ2-4|12|TRBV2|-
TGTGCCAGCGGGTACGCCAAAAACATTCAGTACTTC
CASGYAKNIQYF
>many|TRBJ2-3|14|TRBV20-1|-
TGCAGTGCCGTCTTAGGGACTGGCACAGATACGCAGTATTTT
CSAVLGTGTDTQYF
>many|TRBJ1-1|15|TRBV6-2/TRBV6-3|TRBD1
TGTGCCAGCAGTTACGACAGGGTGACGGAGACTGAAGCTTTCTTT
CASSYDRVTETEAFF
>many|TRBJ1-2|21|TRBV7-9|-
TGTGCCAGCAGCTTAGGGGTTAGCTCGCGGGGGCCGTTATCGGCATTTCGTGGCTACACCTTC
CASSLGVSSRGPLSAFRGYTF
>few|TRBJ1-2|15|TRBV4-1|-
TGCGCCAGCAGCCAAGAAGAGTCGGCTTGGGATGGCTACACCTTC
CASSQEESAWDGYTF